This T cell receptor (beta chain) appears in the sequencing data of a study of shared clonotypes between healthy human individuals. Overall study: The donor pool was made up of a couple of women and a few men aged 18 to 49. Donors had three CD4 naive, three CD4 memory, two CD8 naive and one CD8 memory plate apiece.

The data were produced by immunoSEQ multiplex PCR, yet TCRdb's version contains in-frame clones alone and is incomplete. The profile shows approximately 92,000 clones, almost 70% of them singletons. V was shortened by 5 bases and J by 7 bases, with 12 bases between the two germline ends. Germline values: CDR1 MDHEN, CDR2 SYDVKM. This CDR3 is 12 amino acids long. Whole-study findings and limits: Among the subsets, naive ones generally showed larger estimated richness than memory ones.

About this clone itself: Its antigen is unidentified.

Donors had no recently reported acute infections or vaccinations and were HIV-negative. The sample taken for sequencing was memory CD8+ T cells sorted from blood. Subset: CD45RO+ cells pooled with CCR7-negative TemRA cells. The receptor was derived from a man aged 25-40 years in good health. The chain has TRBV28 and TRBJ2-7; perhaps TRBD2 as D (6 bases). CDR3 nucleotide sequence: TGTGCCAGCAGTCCGACTAGTTGGGAGCAGTACTTC. Its protein product is CASSPTSWEQYF.